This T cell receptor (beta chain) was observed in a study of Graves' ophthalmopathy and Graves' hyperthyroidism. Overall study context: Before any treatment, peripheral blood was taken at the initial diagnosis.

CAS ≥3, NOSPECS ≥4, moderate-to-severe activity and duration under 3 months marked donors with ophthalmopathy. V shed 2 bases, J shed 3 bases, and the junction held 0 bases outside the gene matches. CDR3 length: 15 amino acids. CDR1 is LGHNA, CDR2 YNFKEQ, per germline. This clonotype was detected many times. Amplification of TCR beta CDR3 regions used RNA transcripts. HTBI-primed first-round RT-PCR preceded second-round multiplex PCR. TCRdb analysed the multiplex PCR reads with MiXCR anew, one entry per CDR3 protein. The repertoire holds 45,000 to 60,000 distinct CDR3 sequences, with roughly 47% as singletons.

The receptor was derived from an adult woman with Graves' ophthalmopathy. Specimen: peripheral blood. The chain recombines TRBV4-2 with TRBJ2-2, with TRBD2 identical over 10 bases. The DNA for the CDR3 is TGTGCCAGCAGCCAACTAGCGGGAGACACCGGGGAGCTGTTTTTT. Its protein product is CASSQLAGDTGELFF.